Detailed here is one T cell receptor beta chain. The antigen it binds to is not known. No qualities accompany the bases; no much larger clone lies one base away. Sorted unstimulated T cells, along with proliferating T cells recovered from mixed lymphocyte reactions, underwent TCRbeta CDR3 sequencing. Fresh whole blood from around 11 HLA-typed healthy donors was used to isolate PBMCs. This record comes from a study of siplizumab effects on memory and regulatory T cells (dated by TCRdb to between 2017 and 2020). As for the study more broadly: The study looked at the effect of siplizumab, an anti-CD2 antibody, on alloreactive T-cell subsets in allogeneic mixed lymphocyte reactions made from human PBMCs.

The CDR3, cysteine through phenylalanine, is 14 amino acids long. Just the 42-base CDR3 DNA is kept, in frame starting at base 1. CDR1 and CDR2 (MNHNS, SASEGT) derive from the germline V gene. V is reduced by 6 bases and J by 8 bases, leaving a spacing of 18 bases between them. The investigation overall reported the following: Whether proliferating Tregs from siplizumab cultures were suppressive was not functionally confirmed. Because sequences below about 10^-5 frequency were poorly captured, only a minor fraction of alloreactive clones could be mapped to unstimulated subsets. A naive or memory phenotype could not be assigned to roughly 75-97% of proliferating CD4+ or CD8+ clones. The cumulative frequency of alloreactive sequences that could be traced back to unstimulated CD4+ memory T cells was significantly reduced by siplizumab. Unstimulated naive T cells appeared more diverse than memory T cells, and naive cells seemed to contribute substantially to the alloresponse. Of the alloreactive CD4+ clones that could be mapped, the Treg-derived share averaged about 67% with siplizumab compared with roughly 25% in control reactions.

To prepare the library, the immunoSEQ multiplex PCR assay was applied. About 10^5 TCR templates per sample were assayed by the deep sequencing platform. Genomic DNA extracted from sorted T cells was the material used for TCRbeta CDR3 sequencing. As for the authors' bioinformatics: The R programming language was used for clonal analysis of the TCRbeta CDR3 data. Alloreactive CD4+ and CD8+ clones were identified by comparing unstimulated samples to CFSE-low samples taken after the reaction. Alloreactive CD4+ clones were assigned to regulatory or non-regulatory origin by matching sequences to sorted unstimulated Treg and non-Treg repertoires. TCRdb's version of the immuneACCESS table is confined to in-frame rearrangements and falls short of the full clone set. An unresolved V gene accounts for under half of the shortfall where checked; the remainder is of unknown origin. The V and J calls and clone size are taken from that table; D and trimming were inferred from the DNA. Within this sample are roughly 100,000 clones, with about 92% of them counted one time only. The top ten constitute around 0.3% of the sample.

The chain couples TRBV6-1 to TRBJ2-3; the D region possibly corresponds to TRBD1 (6 bases align). The source of this sequence is a human donor in good health. The material sequenced was CD4+ T cells sorted from blood. The CDR3 region: CASSERDTLGTQYF. The nucleotide sequence reads TGTGCCAGCAGCGAAAGGGACACGCTAGGTACGCAGTATTTT.